This T cell receptor beta chain was recorded in a study of CD8 T cells in Susac syndrome. cDNA came from around 0.5 to 1 ug RNA primed by random hexamers. Using its own MiXCR run on the immunoSEQ multiplex PCR reads, TCRdb lists one record per CDR3 protein. The table has 150,000 to 200,000 distinct CDR3 sequences, approximately 94% seen once; the top ten hold roughly 0.096%. The source of this sequence is a human donor in good health. The sample comprised CD4+ T cells from PBMCs.

Here the CDR3 reads CASSRTGTANTGELFF. The DNA for the CDR3 is TGTGCCAGCAGCCGAACGGGGACAGCGAACACCGGGGAGCTGTTTTTT. This chain uses TRBV7-3 with TRBJ2-2; 7 bases are shared with TRBD1. The CDR3 sequence is 16 residues long. The V segment lost 5 bases and the J segment 0 bases; nucleotides outside the gene matches: 6. Germline CDR1 and CDR2: SGHTA and FQGTGA.